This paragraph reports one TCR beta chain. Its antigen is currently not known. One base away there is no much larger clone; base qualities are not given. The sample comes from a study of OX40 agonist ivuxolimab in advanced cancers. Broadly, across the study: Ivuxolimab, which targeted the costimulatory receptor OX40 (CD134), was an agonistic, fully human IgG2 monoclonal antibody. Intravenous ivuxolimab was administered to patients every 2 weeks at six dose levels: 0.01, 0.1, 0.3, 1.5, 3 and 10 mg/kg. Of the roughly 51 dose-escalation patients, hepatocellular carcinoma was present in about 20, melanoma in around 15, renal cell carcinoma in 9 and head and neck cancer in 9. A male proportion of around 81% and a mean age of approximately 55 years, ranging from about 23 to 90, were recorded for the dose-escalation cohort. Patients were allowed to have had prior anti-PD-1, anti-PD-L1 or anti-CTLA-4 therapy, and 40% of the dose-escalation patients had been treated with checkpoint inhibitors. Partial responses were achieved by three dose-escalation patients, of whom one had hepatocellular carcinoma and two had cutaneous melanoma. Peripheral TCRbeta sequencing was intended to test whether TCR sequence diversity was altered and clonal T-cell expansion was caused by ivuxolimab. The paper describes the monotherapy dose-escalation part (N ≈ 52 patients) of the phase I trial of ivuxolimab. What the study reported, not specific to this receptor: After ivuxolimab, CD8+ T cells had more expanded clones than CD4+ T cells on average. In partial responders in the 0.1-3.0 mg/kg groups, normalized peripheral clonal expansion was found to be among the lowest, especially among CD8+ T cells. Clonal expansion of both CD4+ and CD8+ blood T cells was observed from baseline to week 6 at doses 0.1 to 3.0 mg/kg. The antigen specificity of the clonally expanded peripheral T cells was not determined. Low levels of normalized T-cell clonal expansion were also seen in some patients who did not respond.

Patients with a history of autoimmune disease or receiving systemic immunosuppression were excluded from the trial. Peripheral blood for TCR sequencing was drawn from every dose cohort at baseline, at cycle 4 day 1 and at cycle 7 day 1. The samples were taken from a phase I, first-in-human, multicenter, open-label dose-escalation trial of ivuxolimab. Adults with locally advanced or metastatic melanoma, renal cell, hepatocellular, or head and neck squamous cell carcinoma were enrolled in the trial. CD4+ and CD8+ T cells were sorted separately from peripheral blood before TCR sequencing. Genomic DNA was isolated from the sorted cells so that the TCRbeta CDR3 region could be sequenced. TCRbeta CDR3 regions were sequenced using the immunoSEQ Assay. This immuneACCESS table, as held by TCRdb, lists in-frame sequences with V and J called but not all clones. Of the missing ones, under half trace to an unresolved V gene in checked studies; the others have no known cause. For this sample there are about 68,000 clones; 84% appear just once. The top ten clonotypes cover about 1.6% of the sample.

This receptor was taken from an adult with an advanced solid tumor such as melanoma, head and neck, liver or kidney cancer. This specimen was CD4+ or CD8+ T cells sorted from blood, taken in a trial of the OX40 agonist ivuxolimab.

The encoded CDR3 is CASSQGTYEQYF. The nucleotide sequence is TGTGCCAGCAGCCAGGGCACCTACGAGCAGTACTTC. The chain joins TRBV6-1 to TRBJ2-7; a tentative D match to TRBD1 spans 5 bases. V gives up 6 bases and J gives up 2 bases, and the segment between their germline ends measures 8 bases. The CDR3 runs 12 amino acids, cysteine and phenylalanine included. The entry retains the CDR3 DNA only, 36 bases that are in frame from base 1. The CDR1 and CDR2 encoded by the germline V gene are MNHNS and SASEGT.